The 27 T cell receptor beta chains below were found in one sample sequenced in a study of memory CD4+ T cells and cytomegalovirus serostatus. The assay was immunoSEQ multiplex PCR, and TCRdb's table has in-frame clones only and misses some. The data show about 82,000 clones, approximately 84% seen once. Single viable CD3+CD4+CD8-CD45RO+ cells were sorted as the memory CD4+ T cells. Sample: memory CD4+ T cells from blood. These receptor sequences come from an adult in good health and CMV-seronegative.

The chain employs TRBV7-2 and TRBJ2-1; 11 bases line up with TRBD2. This CDR3 region has 18 residues. Trimming cost V 2 bases and J 0 bases; bases outside gene matches: 6. CDR1 is SGHTA and CDR2 is FQGNSA in the germline V gene. CDR3 sequence reads: CASSLPLSGGVSYNEQFF. CDR3 coding DNA: TGTGCCAGCAGCTTACCACTTAGCGGGGGGGTCTCCTACAATGAGCAGTTCTTC.

The chain employs TRBV19 and TRBJ1-2, with D uncertain. The CDR3 sequence is 13 residues long. Trimming pared 5 bases from V and 2 bases from J, leaving 9 bases between. The V gene's germline CDR1 is LNHDA and CDR2 SQIVND (reference sequence). CDR3 nucleotide sequence: TGTGCCAGTAGTTCGCGGCAAAACTATGGCTACACCTTC. It is translated as CASSSRQNYGYTF.

This chain links TRBV2 with TRBJ2-4; D remains ambiguous. Germline assignment: CDR1 SNHLY and CDR2 FYNNEI. This CDR3 region has 16 residues. Deletions cut 6 bases from V and 2 bases from J, with 17 bases between. DNA of the CDR3: TGTGCCAGCAGAAGTCCTAACTTTTTCTCCAAAAACATTCAGTACTTC. This codes for CASRSPNFFSKNIQYF. The full variable domain, its missing parts supplied by reference TRBV2 and TRBJ2-4, is EPEVTQTPSHQVTQMGQEVILRCVPISNHLYFYWYRQILGQKVEFLVSFYNNEISEKSEIFDDQFSVERPDGSNFTLKIRSTKLEDSAMYFCASRSPNFFSKNIQYFGAGTRLSVL.

This rearrangement joins TRBV10-3 to TRBJ1-6; 7 bases map to TRBD1. CDR3 length equals 13 residues. V lost 10 bases and J lost 7; bases outside the gene matches: 7. Per the germline V gene, CDR1 is ENHRY and CDR2 is SYGVKD. Here the CDR3 reads CATQGSNNSPLHF. As DNA, the CDR3 is TGTGCCACACAGGGGTCTAACAATTCACCCCTCCACTTT.

The chain combines TRBV6-6 with TRBJ1-1; 9 bases are a match to TRBD1. The V segment lost 2 bases and the J segment 5 bases; nucleotides outside the gene matches: 0. This CDR3 region has 13 residues. CDR1 is MNHNY, CDR2 SVGAGI, per germline (reference sequence). The CDR3 DNA follows: TGTGCCAGCAGTTACGGGACAGGGACTGAAGCTTTCTTT. Protein sequence: CASSYGTGTEAFF.

Remarks on this clone: Relative to the germline gene, one junction end is altered; a read error may explain this. The gene calls are TRBV6-1 and TRBJ2-2, with D perhaps matching TRBD1 or TRBD2 (5 bases each). The CDR3 runs to 16 residues. The V gene's germline CDR1 is MNHNS and CDR2 SASEGT. The CDR3 is CASSAVGVRNAGELFF. In nucleotides, the CDR3 is TGTGCCAGCAGTGCGGTGGGGGTTAGGAACGCCGGGGAGCTGTTTTTT.

The genes are TRBV6-5 and TRBJ1-6; D might be TRBD1 (5 bases). This CDR3 comprises 15 residues. With 3 bases removed from V and 3 bases from J, the gap between germline ends came to 9 bases. Germline V gene lookup returns CDR1 MNHEY and CDR2 SVGAGI. Written as DNA, the CDR3 is TGTGCCAGCAGTTATGACAGCAACTATAATTCACCCCTCCACTTT. Translation gives CASSYDSNYNSPLHF.

This clone occurred a few times. V is TRBV11-2 and J is TRBJ1-2; 12 bases match TRBD1. V was pared by 5 bases and J by 8 bases, with 15 bases of the junction left unmatched. Germline V gene lookup returns CDR1 SGHAT and CDR2 FQNNGV. The CDR3 is made up of 17 amino acids. The DNA of the CDR3 is TGTGCCAGCAGCACTAGCCGGGACAGGGGGCTGAGGTCAGGCTACACCTTC. This gives the protein CASSTSRDRGLRSGYTF.

The rearrangement joins TRBV11-1 to TRBJ2-1, with unresolved D. Trimming pared 1 base from V and 10 bases from J, leaving 8 bases between. This CDR3 comprises 12 residues. Germline CDR1 is SGHAT and CDR2 is FQDESV (reference sequence). The CDR3 DNA reads as TGTGCCAGCAGCTTAGTGGCTAACGAGCAGTTCTTC. Its translation is CASSLVANEQFF.

This chain uses TRBV7-2 with TRBJ1-1, with D unresolved. Germline assignment: CDR1 SGHTA and CDR2 FQGNSA. The CDR3 spans 15 residues. The V end was cut by 1 base, the J end by 1 base, with 10 bases between. CDR3: CASSLVVGGNTEAFF. In DNA, the CDR3 is TGTGCCAGCAGCTTAGTCGTAGGAGGGAACACTGAAGCTTTCTTT.

This chain links TRBV19 with TRBJ1-1; possibly TRBD1 for D (6 bases). The CDR3 is 13 amino acids. Germline loops: CDR1 LNHDA, CDR2 SQIVND (reference sequence). Deletions cut 1 base from V and 6 bases from J, with 9 bases between. CDR3 DNA: TGTGCCAGTAGTATAGGGCCAGGGGCTGAAGCTTTCTTT. Amino acids: CASSIGPGAEAFF.

The V and J genes are TRBV29-1 and TRBJ2-7; D might be TRBD1 (6 bases). Germline V gene sequence: CDR1 SQVTM, CDR2 ANQGSEA. Trimming pared 7 bases from V and 1 base from J, leaving 11 bases between. CDR3 size: 12 residues. CDR3 DNA: TGCAGCGCCACCGGACAGTCCTACGAGCAGTACTTC. This encodes CSATGQSYEQYF.

The chain employs TRBV7-6 and TRBJ1-2; D gene uncertain. Trimming left V 3 bases short and J 5 bases short, with 13 bases between. Germline CDR1 reads SGHVS; CDR2 reads FNYEAQ. The CDR3 is 14 amino acids. CDR3 sequence (DNA): TGTGCCAGCAGCTTGGCCCGGGTCGGGTATGGCTACACCTTC. The encoded protein is CASSLARVGYGYTF.

This clone has only a few counts. The chain recombines TRBV25-1 with TRBJ1-2, with 10 bases lining up with TRBD1. V gave up 5 bases and J gave up 5 bases; unmatched junction bases: 5. The CDR3 runs 14 residues. CDR1 MGHDK and CDR2 SYGVNS come from the germline V gene. The CDR3 DNA reads as TGTGCCAGCAGTTTCTCGGACAGGGGGTATGGCTACACCTTC. Encoded protein: CASSFSDRGYGYTF.

This clone was seen only once. DNA for the CDR3: TGCGCCAGCAGCCAGGACAGGGCGGTTTTGAGCACTGAAGCTTTCTTT. Its translation is CASSQDRAVLSTEAFF. The rearrangement links TRBV5-1 to TRBJ1-1; 8 bases agree with TRBD1. This CDR3 spans 16 amino acids. Germline CDR1 reads SGHRS; CDR2 reads YFSETQ. V shed 4 bases, J shed 4 bases, and the junction held 12 bases outside the gene matches.

This clone was counted only a few times. V is TRBV5-8 and J is TRBJ1-6; no clear D. The CDR3 is made up of 15 amino acids. Trimming removed 3 bases from V and 8 bases from J, with 15 bases in between. Germline assignment: CDR1 SGHTS and CDR2 YDEGEE. The CDR3 spells CASSYRSAGDSPLHF. CDR3 in DNA: TGTGCCAGCAGCTATCGTTCGGCGGGAGATTCACCCCTCCACTTT.

CDR3: CASSDDRVAGTEAFF. The DNA for the CDR3 is TGTGCCAGTAGTGATGACAGGGTTGCAGGGACTGAAGCTTTCTTT. The chain has TRBV19 and TRBJ1-1; 7 bases align to TRBD1. The ends lost 5 bases at V and 5 bases at J; junction bases unmatched: 11. Germline V gene sequence: CDR1 LNHDA, CDR2 SQIVND (reference sequence). The CDR3 has 15 residues. Variable domain in full (rest from reference TRBV19 and TRBJ1-1): DGGITQSPKYLFRKEGQNVTLSCEQNLNHDAMYWYRQDPGQGLRLIYYSQIVNDFQKGDIAEGYSVSREKKESFPLTVTSAQKNPTAFYLCASSDDRVAGTEAFFGQGTRLTVV.

This rearrangement joins TRBV4-3 to TRBJ1-4; perhaps TRBD1 as D (5 bases). The germline gives CDR1 LGHNA, CDR2 YSLEER. The V end was cut by 6 bases, the J end by 6 bases, with 17 bases between. CDR3 length equals 15 residues. CDR3 loop: CASSFNRGSDEKLFF. For the CDR3, the DNA is TGCGCCAGCAGTTTTAATAGGGGCTCGGATGAAAAACTGTTTTTT.

The chain uses TRBV6-5 and TRBJ1-1; TRBD1 matches 12 bases. CDR1 is MNHEY and CDR2 is SVGAGI in the germline V gene. The length of the CDR3 is 13 residues. The V segment lost 5 bases and the J segment 11 bases; nucleotides outside the gene matches: 6. CDR3 region: CASSRDRGRGAFF. DNA for the CDR3: TGTGCCAGCAGTCGGGACAGGGGGCGCGGGGCTTTCTTT.

The gene calls are TRBV7-2 and TRBJ1-5, with D uncertain. The CDR3 extends over 14 amino acids. Trimming cost V 4 bases and J 6 bases, with 13 bases left between them. Germline CDR1 SGHTA, CDR2 FQGNSA. The CDR3 is CASSSRGPGQPQHF. DNA for the CDR3: TGTGCCAGCAGCTCTCGTGGACCGGGTCAGCCCCAGCATTTT. Complete variable domain (other parts from reference TRBV7-2 and TRBJ1-5): GAGVSQSPSNKVTEKGKDVELRCDPISGHTALYWYRQSLGQGLEFLIYFQGNSAPDKSGLPSDRFSAERTGGSVSTLTIQRTQQEDSAVYLCASSSRGPGQPQHFGDGTRLSIL.

This CDR3 reads CASSLEASGANVLTF. CDR3 DNA: TGTGCCAGCAGCCTCGAGGCCTCTGGGGCCAACGTCCTGACTTTC. The chain uses TRBV7-3 and TRBJ2-6; D is ambiguous. Germline V gives CDR1 SGHTA, CDR2 FQGTGA. The ends were cut back, 5 bases at V and 0 bases at J, with 8 bases in the middle. The CDR3 runs to 15 residues. The variable domain in full, with the rest retrieved from reference TRBV7-3 and TRBJ2-6, is GAGVSQTPSNKVTEKGKYVELRCDPISGHTALYWYRQSLGQGPEFLIYFQGTGAADDSGLPNDRFFAVRPEGSVSTLKIQRTERGDSAVYLCASSLEASGANVLTFGAGSRLTVL.

The rearrangement links TRBV9 to TRBJ1-2; 8 bases map to TRBD1. In germline, CDR1 is SGDLS, CDR2 YYNGEE. The CDR3 runs to 15 residues. The J segment lost 2 bases and the V segment lost 3 bases, leaving 6 bases of the junction unmatched. For the CDR3, the DNA is TGTGCCAGCAGCGCAGGGGGCTGGACCAACTATGGCTACACCTTC. Translating gives CASSAGGWTNYGYTF.

The genes are TRBV10-3 and TRBJ2-5, with TRBD1 matching over 9 bases. V lost 7 bases to trimming and J lost 2 bases; unmatched junction nucleotides: 2. CDR3 size: 13 residues. Germline V gene data show CDR1 as ENHRY and CDR2 as SYGVKD. CDR3 sequence: CAIMGTGQETQYF. Here the CDR3 DNA reads TGTGCCATCATGGGGACAGGGCAAGAGACCCAGTACTTC.

The chain joins TRBV30 to TRBJ1-5; TRBD1 might be the D (6 bases). There are 14 residues in the CDR3. V was cut by 5 bases and J by 3 bases, with 14 bases left in between. The V gene's germline CDR1 is GTSNPN and CDR2 SVGIG (reference sequence). The CDR3 DNA reads as TGTGCCTGGGGGTGGGGGCCTCCCAATCAGCCCCAGCATTTT. It translates to CAWGWGPPNQPQHF.

Written as DNA, the CDR3 is TGTGCCAGCAGCCCTGAGACAGGGACTAATGAAAAACTGTTTTTT. As protein: CASSPETGTNEKLFF. This chain connects TRBV5-4 to TRBJ1-4; TRBD1 matches at 7 bases. This CDR3 contains 15 residues. V shed 4 bases and J 2 bases; nucleotides not matched to a gene: 5. CDR1 is SGHNT and CDR2 is YYREEE in the germline V gene (reference sequence).

V usage is TRBV6-1 and J usage is TRBJ2-2; TRBD2 agrees at 7 bases. Germline-derived CDR1 and CDR2 are MNHNS and SASEGT. Unmatched junction bases numbered 2, after V lost 4 bases and J lost 0 bases. This CDR3 has 15 amino acids. The CDR3 region has the DNA TGTGCCAGCAGTGTGACTAGCACGAACACCGGGGAGCTGTTTTTT. This translates into CASSVTSTNTGELFF.

The genes are TRBV18 and TRBJ2-7; 8 bases are a match to TRBD2. V dropped 4 bases and J dropped 5; count of bases not matched to a gene: 4. Germline loops: CDR1 KGHSH, CDR2 LQKENI. The CDR3 has 13 residues. In DNA, the CDR3 is TGTGCCAGCTCACAGACTAGCGTTCACGAGCAGTACTTC. This encodes CASSQTSVHEQYF.